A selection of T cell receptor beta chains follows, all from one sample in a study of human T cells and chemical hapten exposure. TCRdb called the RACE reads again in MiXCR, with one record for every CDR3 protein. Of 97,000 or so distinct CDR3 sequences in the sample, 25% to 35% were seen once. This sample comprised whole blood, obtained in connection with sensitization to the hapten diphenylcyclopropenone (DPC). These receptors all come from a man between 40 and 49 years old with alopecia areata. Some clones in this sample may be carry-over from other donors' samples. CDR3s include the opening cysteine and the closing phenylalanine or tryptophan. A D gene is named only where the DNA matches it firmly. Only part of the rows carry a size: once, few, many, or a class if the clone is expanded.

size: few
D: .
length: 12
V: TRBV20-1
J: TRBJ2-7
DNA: TGCAGTGCAGACGTCCGAGGGGTGGAGCAGTACTTC
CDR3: CSADVRGVEQYF

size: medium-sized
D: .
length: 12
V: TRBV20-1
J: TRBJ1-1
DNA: TGCAGTGCTAGAGTTTCGGAGACTGAAGCTTTCTTT
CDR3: CSARVSETEAFF

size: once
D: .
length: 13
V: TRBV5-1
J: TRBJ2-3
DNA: TGCGCCAGCAGCCGCATGGGGGCAGATACGCAGTATTTT
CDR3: CASSRMGADTQYF

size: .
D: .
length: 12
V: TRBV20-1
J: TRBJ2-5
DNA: TGCAGTGCTAGAGGCTCAGTCCGGACCCAGTACTTC
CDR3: CSARGSVRTQYF

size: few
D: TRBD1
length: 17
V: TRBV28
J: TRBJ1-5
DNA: TGTGCCAGCTACTCACCGGGACAGTCGGGGGTCAATCAGCCCCAGCATTTT
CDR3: CASYSPGQSGVNQPQHF

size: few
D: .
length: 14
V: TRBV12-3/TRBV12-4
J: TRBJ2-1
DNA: TGTGCCAGCAGCCTCTTGGGACCCCAGGGTGAGCAGTTCTTC
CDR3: CASSLLGPQGEQFF

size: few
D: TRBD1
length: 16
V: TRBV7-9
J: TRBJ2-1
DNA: TGTGCCAGCAGCCATAGCGGACAGGGGGTTTACAATGAGCAGTTCTTC
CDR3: CASSHSGQGVYNEQFF

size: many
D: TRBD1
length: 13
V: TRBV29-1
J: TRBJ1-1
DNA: TGCAGCGCCGAGGGGACAGCGTCTACTGAAGCTTTCTTT
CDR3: CSAEGTASTEAFF

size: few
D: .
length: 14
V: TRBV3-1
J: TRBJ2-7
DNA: TGTGCCAGCAGCCAAGGACTAGTGCCAGACGAGCAGTACTTC
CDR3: CASSQGLVPDEQYF

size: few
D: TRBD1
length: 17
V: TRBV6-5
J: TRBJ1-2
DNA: TGTGCCAGCAGTTACTTTCCTGGACAGGGGGCACACTATGGCTACACCTTC
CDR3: CASSYFPGQGAHYGYTF

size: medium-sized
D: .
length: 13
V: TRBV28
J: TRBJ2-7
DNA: TGTGCCAGCGGCAGGCACACTGCCTACGAGCAGTACTTC
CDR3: CASGRHTAYEQYF

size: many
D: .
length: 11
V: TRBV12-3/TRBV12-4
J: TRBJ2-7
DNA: TGTGCCAGCAGTCGGGGTTACGAGCAGTACTTC
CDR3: CASSRGYEQYF

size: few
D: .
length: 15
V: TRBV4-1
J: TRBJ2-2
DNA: TGCGCCAGCAGCCAAGCTGGGACTCCGACCGGGGAGCTGTTTTTT
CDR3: CASSQAGTPTGELFF

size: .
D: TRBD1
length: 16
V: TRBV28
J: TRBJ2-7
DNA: TGTGCCAGCAGTTCAGGACAGGGGGCGAGCTCCTACGAGCAGTACTTC
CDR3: CASSSGQGASSYEQYF

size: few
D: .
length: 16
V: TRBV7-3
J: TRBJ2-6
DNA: TGTGCCAGCAGCGGACGTACAGGGACTGGGGCCAACGTCCTGACTTTC
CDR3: CASSGRTGTGANVLTF

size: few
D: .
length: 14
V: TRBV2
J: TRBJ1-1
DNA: TGTGCCAGCCGAATGGGGGTTGGGAACACTGAAGCTTTCTTT
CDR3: CASRMGVGNTEAFF

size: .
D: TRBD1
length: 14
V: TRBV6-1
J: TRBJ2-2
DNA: TGTGCCACCGGACAGGATACGAACACCGGGGAGCTGTTTTTT
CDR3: CATGQDTNTGELFF

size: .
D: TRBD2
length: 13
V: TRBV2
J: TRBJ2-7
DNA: TGTGCCAGCAAGCGGGAGGACATAGTCGGGCAGTACTTC
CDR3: CASKREDIVGQYF